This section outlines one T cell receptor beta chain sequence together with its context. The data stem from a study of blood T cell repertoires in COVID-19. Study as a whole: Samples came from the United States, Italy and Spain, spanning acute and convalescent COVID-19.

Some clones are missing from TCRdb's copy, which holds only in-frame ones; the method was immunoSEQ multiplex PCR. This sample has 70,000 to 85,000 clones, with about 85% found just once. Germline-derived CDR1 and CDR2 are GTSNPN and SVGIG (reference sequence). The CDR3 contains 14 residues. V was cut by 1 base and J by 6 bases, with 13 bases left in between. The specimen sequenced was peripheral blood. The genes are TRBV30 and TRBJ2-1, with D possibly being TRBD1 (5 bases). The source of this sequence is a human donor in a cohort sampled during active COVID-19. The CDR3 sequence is CAWSEGRVGNEQFF. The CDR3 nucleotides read TGTGCCTGGAGTGAGGGCAGGGTAGGCAATGAGCAGTTCTTC.